One sample yielded the 11 T cell receptor beta chains listed below, sequenced in a study of cytomegalovirus exposure and HLA in healthy donors. The PCR had 60 Vbeta and 13 Jbeta primers. The data were produced by immunoSEQ multiplex PCR, yet TCRdb's version contains in-frame clones alone and is incomplete. This sample has approximately 210,000 clones; around 73% occur once, and the top ten carry roughly 2%. The specimen sequenced was PBMCs. The receptor set was obtained from a woman aged 30 to 39 in good health and CMV-seropositive.

V and J are TRBV19 and TRBJ2-7, with D possibly matching TRBD2 (5 bases). The CDR3 spans 13 residues. V dropped 3 bases and J dropped 5 bases, with 11 bases sitting between them. CDR1 LNHDA and CDR2 SQIVND come from the germline V gene (reference sequence). The CDR3 coding sequence is TGTGCCAGTAGTATTGATTCCGGGGACGAGCAGTACTTC. Its protein product is CASSIDSGDEQYF.

This clone was recorded a few times. The chain links TRBV5-8 to TRBJ2-5; 7 nucleotides align to TRBD1. The length of the CDR3 is 15 residues. The V segment lost 5 bases and the J segment 5 bases; nucleotides outside the gene matches: 12. CDR1 and CDR2 (germline): SGHTS, YDEGEE. CDR3 DNA sequence: TGTGCCAGCAGGCCACAGGGGCGGTCAGGGGAGACCCAGTACTTC. Protein: CASRPQGRSGETQYF.

The rearrangement links TRBV7-2 to TRBJ1-2; possible D gene TRBD1, 5 bases. The CDR3 sequence is 13 residues long. Trimming cost V 4 bases and J 8 bases, with 14 bases left between them. The germline CDR1 and CDR2 sequences are SGHTA and FQGNSA. CDR3 DNA sequence: TGTGCCAGCAGCTCACCCGACAGCCCCGGCTACACCTTC. Translated, it gives CASSSPDSPGYTF.

The chain recombines TRBV5-6 with TRBJ2-4; the match to TRBD1 covers 7 bases. The CDR3 is 17 residues long. Trimming removed 1 base from V and 0 bases from J; junction bases left unmatched: 7. Per the germline V gene, CDR1 is SGHDT and CDR2 is YYEEEE. The CDR3 nucleotides read TGTGCCAGCAGCTTGCCGCCGGGACAGTTAGCCAAAAACATTCAGTACTTC. It is translated as CASSLPPGQLAKNIQYF.

This chain joins TRBV7-2 and TRBJ1-5; unclear D gene. The CDR3 spans 14 residues. Trimming took 2 bases from V and 5 from J, leaving 10 bases between them. Germline CDR1 reads SGHTA; CDR2 reads FQGNSA. The CDR3 region has the DNA TGTGCCAGCAGCTTATATTTGGGCGATCAGCCCCAGCATTTT. Amino acids: CASSLYLGDQPQHF.

This rearrangement joins TRBV5-1 to TRBJ2-1; the match to TRBD1 covers 7 bases. CDR1 and CDR2 from the germline V gene are SGHRS and YFSETQ. The CDR3 covers 15 residues. V shed 4 bases, J shed 4 bases, and the junction held 8 bases outside the gene matches. The CDR3 nucleotides read TGCGCCAGCAGCAGCAAATCGACAGGGTACAATGAGCAGTTCTTC. Translated: CASSSKSTGYNEQFF.

This chain uses TRBV5-1 with TRBJ2-1, with D perhaps TRBD1 (6 bases). Germline lookup yields CDR1 SGHRS and CDR2 YFSETQ. V lost 4 bases and J lost 12, with 14 bases in between. The CDR3 has 12 residues. The CDR3 nucleotides read TGCGCCAGCAGCGAGGGACCACAGGGGCAGTTCTTC. Residues: CASSEGPQGQFF.

This clone was seen just once. This sequence joins TRBV14 and TRBJ2-3; TRBD1 aligns across 7 bases. The CDR3 is 16 amino acids. Germline CDR1 reads SGHDN; CDR2 reads FVKESK. With 0 bases clipped from V and 4 bases from J, the junction kept 7 bases outside the gene matches. This chain's CDR3 is CASSQDRTGVPDTQYF. Written as DNA, the CDR3 is TGTGCCAGCAGCCAAGATCGTACAGGGGTGCCAGATACGCAGTATTTT.

The rearrangement uses TRBV5-1 and TRBJ1-1; 8 bases are a match to TRBD1. Trimming cost V 3 bases and J 4 bases; bases outside gene matches: 8. Germline V gene lookup returns CDR1 SGHRS and CDR2 YFSETQ. The CDR3 covers 15 residues. The CDR3 here is CASSSMGTGGTEAFF. In nucleotides, the CDR3 is TGCGCCAGCAGCTCAATGGGGACAGGAGGCACTGAAGCTTTCTTT.

The rearrangement joins TRBV19 to TRBJ2-1; D not certain. The V end lost 1 base, the J end lost 2 bases, and 9 bases lay between the germline ends. The CDR3 length is 15 residues. Per germline, CDR1 LNHDA and CDR2 SQIVND (reference sequence). The DNA for the CDR3 is TGTGCCAGTAGTATAGTCCTATCTACCTACAATGAGCAGTTCTTC. Translated, it gives CASSIVLSTYNEQFF.

V usage is TRBV7-9 and J usage is TRBJ1-1; 7 positions match TRBD1. V shed 4 bases, J shed 5 bases, and the junction held 7 bases outside the gene matches. CDR3 size: 14 residues. Germline CDR1 is SEHNR and CDR2 is FQNEAQ (reference sequence). The CDR3 bases are TGTGCCAGCAGCTCACAGGGGTCGGGGACTGAAGCTTTCTTT. It specifies CASSSQGSGTEAFF.